The table lists the clone carrying this TCR beta chain with a few counts. As yet, its antigen is unknown. TCRdb re-derived calls from the reads in MiXCR, one entry per CDR3 protein. The top ten clones hold roughly an eighth of a sample with hundreds of thousands of distinct CDR3 sequences, about 33% of them seen once. The data stem from a study of T cell repertoires in cytomegalovirus infection. About the study: Both a matching HLA type and CMV infection were indicated by public TCR beta signatures.

Study-level findings and limits: Adding up the frequency of public TCR beta families identified people who carried CMV plus the relevant HLA. CMV-specific TCR beta clonotypes restricted by HLA-C were the ones dominating the ex vivo response.

With 2 bases removed from V and 4 bases from J, the gap between germline ends came to 5 bases. Germline V gene sequence: CDR1 MNHEY, CDR2 SVGEGT. The CDR3 loop spans 12 amino acids. The TCR comes from a human donor in good health (CMV status not recorded). Some clones in this sample may be carry-over from other donors' samples. V gene TRBV6-2 or TRBV6-3 combines with J gene TRBJ1-1; no clear D. Sequenced sample: PBMCs. The CDR3 region has the DNA TGTGCCAGCAGTTACGCGTCCACTGAAGCTTTCTTT. This encodes CASSYASTEAFF.